This record looks at one TCR beta chain sequence and its context. Authors' analysis steps: For nucleated cells, counts were estimated from reference gene primer amplification. Repertoires were generated with immunoSEQ multiplex PCR, while TCRdb's copy carries only in-frame clones and drops some. V, J and clone size were drawn from that table, and D and trimming were deduced from the DNA. The table lists approximately 250,000 clones, approximately 84% of them singletons. From germline, CDR1 is KGHSH and CDR2 LQKENI. The CDR3 spans 16 residues. V shed 3 bases, J shed 1 base, and the junction held 3 bases outside the gene matches. This sample is drawn from a study of blood T cell repertoires in COVID-19. Study as a whole: The samples span acute and convalescent COVID-19 from the United States, Italy and Spain. Sources were T cells, B-cell-depleted T cells, or PBMCs; the material itself was cDNA or gDNA.

The chain joins TRBV18 to TRBJ2-5, with TRBD1 matching over 12 bases. The sequence was obtained from a man aged 40-49 years with acute or convalescent COVID-19. The sample was peripheral blood. CDR3 nucleotides: TGTGCCAGCTCACCGGGACAGGGGGCTGTCCAAGAGACCCAGTACTTC. Its translation: CASSPGQGAVQETQYF. The variable domain in full, completed from reference TRBV18 and TRBJ2-5, reads NAGVMQNPRHLVRRRGQEARLRCSPMKGHSHVYWYRQLPEEGLKFMVYLQKENIIDESGMPKERFSAEFPKEGPSILRIQQVVRGDSAAYFCASSPGQGAVQETQYFGPGTRLLVL.